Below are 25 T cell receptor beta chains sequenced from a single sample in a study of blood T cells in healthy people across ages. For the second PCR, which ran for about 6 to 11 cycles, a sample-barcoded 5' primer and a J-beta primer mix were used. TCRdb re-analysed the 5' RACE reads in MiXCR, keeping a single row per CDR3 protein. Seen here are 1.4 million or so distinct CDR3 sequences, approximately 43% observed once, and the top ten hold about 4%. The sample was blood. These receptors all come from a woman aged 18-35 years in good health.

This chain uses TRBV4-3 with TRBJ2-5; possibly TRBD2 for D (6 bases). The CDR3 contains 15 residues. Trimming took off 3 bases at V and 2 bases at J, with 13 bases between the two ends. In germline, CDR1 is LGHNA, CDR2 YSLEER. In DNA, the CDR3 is TGCGCCAGCAGCCAGGCCGCCGGGACTCAAGAGACCCAGTACTTC. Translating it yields CASSQAAGTQETQYF.

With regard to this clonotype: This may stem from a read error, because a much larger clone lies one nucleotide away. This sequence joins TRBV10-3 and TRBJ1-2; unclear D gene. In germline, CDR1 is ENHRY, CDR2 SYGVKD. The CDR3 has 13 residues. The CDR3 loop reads CAISDRGNYDYTF. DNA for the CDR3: TGTGCCATCAGTGACCGAGGGAACTATGACTACACCTTC.

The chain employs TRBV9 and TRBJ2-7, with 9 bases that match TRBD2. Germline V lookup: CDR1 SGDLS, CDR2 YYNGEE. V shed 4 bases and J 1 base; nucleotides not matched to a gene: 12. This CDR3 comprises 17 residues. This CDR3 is CASSPQTSGNPSYEQYF. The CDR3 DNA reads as TGTGCCAGCAGCCCGCAGACTAGCGGTAACCCTTCCTACGAGCAGTACTTC.

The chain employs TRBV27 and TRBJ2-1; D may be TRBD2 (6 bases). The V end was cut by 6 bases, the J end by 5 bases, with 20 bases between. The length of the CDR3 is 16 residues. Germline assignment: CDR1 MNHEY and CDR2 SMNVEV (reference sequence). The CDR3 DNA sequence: TGTGCCAGCAGCGGTCCGGGGGAGCCCTGGGACAATGAGCAGTTCTTC. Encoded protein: CASSGPGEPWDNEQFF.

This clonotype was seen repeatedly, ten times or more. The CDR3 protein is CASRLGQGNTEAFF. In DNA, the CDR3 is TGTGCCAGCAGACTCGGACAGGGAAACACTGAAGCTTTCTTT. This chain uses TRBV12-3 or TRBV12-4 with TRBJ1-1; TRBD1 matches at 8 bases. Losses at the gene ends were 6 bases for V and 2 bases for J; bases not matched to a gene: 5. The CDR3 has 14 residues.

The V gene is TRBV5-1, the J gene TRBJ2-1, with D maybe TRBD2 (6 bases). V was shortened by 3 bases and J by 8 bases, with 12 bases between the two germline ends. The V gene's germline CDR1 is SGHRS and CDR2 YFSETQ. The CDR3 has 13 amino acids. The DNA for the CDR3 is TGCGCCAGCAGCTGGGGGACTTTCGATGAGCAGTTCTTC. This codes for CASSWGTFDEQFF. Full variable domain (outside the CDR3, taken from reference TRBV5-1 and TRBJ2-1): KAGVTQTPRYLIKTRGQQVTLSCSPISGHRSVSWYQQTPGQGLQFLFEYFSETQRNKGNFPGRFSGRQFSNSRSEMNVSTLELGDSALYLCASSWGTFDEQFFGPGTRLTVL.

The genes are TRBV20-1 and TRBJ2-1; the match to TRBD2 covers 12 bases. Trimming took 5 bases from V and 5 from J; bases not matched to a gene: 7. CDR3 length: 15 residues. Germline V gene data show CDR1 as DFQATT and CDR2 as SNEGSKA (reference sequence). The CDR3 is CSAPSRLAGDNEQFF. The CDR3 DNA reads TGCAGTGCTCCCAGCAGACTAGCGGGGGACAATGAGCAGTTCTTC.

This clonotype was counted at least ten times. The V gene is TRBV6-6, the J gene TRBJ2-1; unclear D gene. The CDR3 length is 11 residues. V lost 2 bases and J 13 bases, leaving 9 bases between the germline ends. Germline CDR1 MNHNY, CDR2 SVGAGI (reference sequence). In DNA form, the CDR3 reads TGTGCCAGCAGTTACGAATGGGCACAGTTCTTC. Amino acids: CASSYEWAQFF.

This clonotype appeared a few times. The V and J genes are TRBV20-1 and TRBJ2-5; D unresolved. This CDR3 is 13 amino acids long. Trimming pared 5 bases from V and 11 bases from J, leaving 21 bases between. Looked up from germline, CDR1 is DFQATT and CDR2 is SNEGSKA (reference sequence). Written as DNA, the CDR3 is TGCAGTGCTCCGGGCTTCGGCTACAATGAGCAGTACTTC. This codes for CSAPGFGYNEQYF.

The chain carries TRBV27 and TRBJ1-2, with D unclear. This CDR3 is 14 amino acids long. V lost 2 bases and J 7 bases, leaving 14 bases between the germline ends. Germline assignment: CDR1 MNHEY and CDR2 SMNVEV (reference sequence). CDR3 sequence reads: CASSLNGESSGYTF. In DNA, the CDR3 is TGTGCCAGCAGTTTAAACGGGGAGAGCTCTGGCTACACCTTC.

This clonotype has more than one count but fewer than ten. As DNA, the CDR3 is TGTGCCAGCAGTTACCTGGTCCACGAGCAGTACTTC. This encodes CASSYLVHEQYF. The gene calls are TRBV6-6 and TRBJ2-4; D gene unclear. The J call could be wrong; TRBJ2-7 is a better fit for the DNA end. Per the germline V gene, CDR1 is MNHNY and CDR2 is SVGAGI (reference sequence). This CDR3 has 12 residues.

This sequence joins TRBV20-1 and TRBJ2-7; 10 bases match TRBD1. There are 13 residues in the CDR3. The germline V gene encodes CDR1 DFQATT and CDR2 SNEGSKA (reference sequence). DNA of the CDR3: TGCAATGCAACGACAGGGGGCTCATGGGAGCAGTACTTC. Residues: CNATTGGSWEQYF.

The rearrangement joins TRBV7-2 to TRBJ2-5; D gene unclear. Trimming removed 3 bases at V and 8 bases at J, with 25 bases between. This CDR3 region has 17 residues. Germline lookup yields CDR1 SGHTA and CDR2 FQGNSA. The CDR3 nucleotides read TGTGCCAGCAGCTTGGGCGCGCGACAAAAGACACAAGGTACCCAGTACTTC. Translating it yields CASSLGARQKTQGTQYF.

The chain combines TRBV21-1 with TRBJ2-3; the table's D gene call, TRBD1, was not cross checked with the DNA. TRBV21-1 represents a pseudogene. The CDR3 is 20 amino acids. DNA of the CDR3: TGTGCCAGCACCCATACTCACCCGGGACAGGGCTCGGCTAGCACAGATACGCAGTATTTT. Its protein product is CASTHTHPGQGSASTDTQYF.

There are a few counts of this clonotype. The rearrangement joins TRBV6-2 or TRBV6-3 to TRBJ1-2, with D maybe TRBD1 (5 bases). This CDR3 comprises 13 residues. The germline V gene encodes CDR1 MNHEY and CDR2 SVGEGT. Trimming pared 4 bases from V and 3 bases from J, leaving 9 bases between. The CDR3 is CASSWGEDYGYTF. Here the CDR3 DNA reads TGTGCCAGCAGTTGGGGCGAGGACTATGGCTACACCTTC.

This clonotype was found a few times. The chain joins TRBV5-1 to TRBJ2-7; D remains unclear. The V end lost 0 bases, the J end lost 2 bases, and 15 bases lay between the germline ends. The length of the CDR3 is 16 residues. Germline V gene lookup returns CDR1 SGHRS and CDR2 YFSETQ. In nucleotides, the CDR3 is TGCGCCAGCAGCTTGGGGCTTGTCAGAACCACCTACGAGCAGTACTTC. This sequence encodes CASSLGLVRTTYEQYF.

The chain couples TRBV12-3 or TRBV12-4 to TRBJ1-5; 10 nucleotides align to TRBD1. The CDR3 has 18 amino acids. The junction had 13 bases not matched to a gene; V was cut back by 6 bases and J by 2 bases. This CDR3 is CASRRTGGGVMGNQPQHF. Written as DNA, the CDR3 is TGTGCCAGCAGACGGACAGGGGGAGGCGTGATGGGCAATCAGCCCCAGCATTTT.

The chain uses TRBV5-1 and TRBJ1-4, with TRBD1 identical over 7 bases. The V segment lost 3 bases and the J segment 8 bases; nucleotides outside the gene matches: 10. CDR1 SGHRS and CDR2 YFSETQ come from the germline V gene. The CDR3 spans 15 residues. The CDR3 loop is CASSSATGEWEKLFF. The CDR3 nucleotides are TGCGCCAGCAGCTCCGCAACAGGGGAATGGGAAAAACTGTTTTTT.

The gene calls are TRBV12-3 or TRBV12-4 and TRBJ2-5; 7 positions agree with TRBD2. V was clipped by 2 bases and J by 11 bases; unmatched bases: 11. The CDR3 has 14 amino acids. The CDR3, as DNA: TGTGCCAGCAGTTTACCTCCAACTAGCGTTGAGCAGTACTTC. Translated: CASSLPPTSVEQYF.

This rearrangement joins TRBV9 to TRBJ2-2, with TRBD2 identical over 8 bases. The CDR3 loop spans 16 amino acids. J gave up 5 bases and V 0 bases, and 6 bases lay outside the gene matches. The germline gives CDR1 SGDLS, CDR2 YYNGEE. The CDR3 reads CASSVVSGGLTGELFF. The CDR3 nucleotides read TGTGCCAGCAGCGTAGTGAGCGGGGGACTTACCGGGGAGCTGTTTTTT.

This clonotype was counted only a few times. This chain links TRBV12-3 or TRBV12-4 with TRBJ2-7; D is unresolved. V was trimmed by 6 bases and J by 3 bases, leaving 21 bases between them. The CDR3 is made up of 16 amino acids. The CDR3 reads CASSLHRWGKGYEQYF. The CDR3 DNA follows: TGTGCCAGCAGCTTACATAGATGGGGAAAAGGCTACGAGCAGTACTTC.

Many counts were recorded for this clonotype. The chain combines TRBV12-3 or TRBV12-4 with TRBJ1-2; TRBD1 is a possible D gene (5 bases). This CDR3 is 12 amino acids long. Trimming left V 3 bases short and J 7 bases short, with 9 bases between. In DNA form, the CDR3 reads TGTGCCAGCAGTTTTGGGGCGGGTGGCTACACCTTC. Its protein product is CASSFGAGGYTF.

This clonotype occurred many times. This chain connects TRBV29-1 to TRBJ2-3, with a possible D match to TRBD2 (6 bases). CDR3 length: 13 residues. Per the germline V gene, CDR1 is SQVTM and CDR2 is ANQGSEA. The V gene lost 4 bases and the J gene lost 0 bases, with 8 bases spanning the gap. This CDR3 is CSVGGGSTDTQYF. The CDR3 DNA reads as TGCAGCGTTGGCGGAGGGAGCACAGATACGCAGTATTTT.

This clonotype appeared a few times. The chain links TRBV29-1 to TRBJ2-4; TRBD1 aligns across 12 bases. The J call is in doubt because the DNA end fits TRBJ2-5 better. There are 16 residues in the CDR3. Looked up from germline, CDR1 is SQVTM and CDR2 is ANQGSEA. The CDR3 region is CSVAVWGTGGEETQYF. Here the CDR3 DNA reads TGCAGCGTTGCCGTTTGGGGGACAGGGGGCGAGGAGACCCAGTACTTC.

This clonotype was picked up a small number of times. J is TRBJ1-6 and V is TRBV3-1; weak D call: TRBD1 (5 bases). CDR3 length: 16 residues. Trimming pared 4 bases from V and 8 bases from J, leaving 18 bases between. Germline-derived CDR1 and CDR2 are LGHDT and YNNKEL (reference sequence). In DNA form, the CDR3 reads TGTGCCAGCAGCCCATCTCGGGTAGGGACCGATTCACCCCTCCACTTT. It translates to CASSPSRVGTDSPLHF.